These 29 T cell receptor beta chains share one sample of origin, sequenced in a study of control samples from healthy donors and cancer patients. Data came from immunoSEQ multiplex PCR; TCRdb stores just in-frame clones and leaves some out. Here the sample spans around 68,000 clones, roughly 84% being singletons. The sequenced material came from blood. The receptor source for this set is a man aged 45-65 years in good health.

In nucleotides, the CDR3 is TGTGCCAGCAGCAAAGTGGGGGGGCCTAGGAACGAGCAGTACTTC. It encodes CASSKVGGPRNEQYF. This chain uses TRBV11-3 with TRBJ2-7; tentatively, D is TRBD2 (7 bases). V dropped 5 bases and J dropped 5 bases, with 19 bases sitting between them. From germline, CDR1 is SGHNT and CDR2 YENEEA. The CDR3 extends over 15 amino acids.

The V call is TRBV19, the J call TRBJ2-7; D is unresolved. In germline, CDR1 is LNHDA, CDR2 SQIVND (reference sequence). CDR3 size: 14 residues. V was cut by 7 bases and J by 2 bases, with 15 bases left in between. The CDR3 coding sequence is TGTGCCAGTACCTCTTCAGCGACTCCCTACGAGCAGTACTTC. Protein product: CASTSSATPYEQYF.

The CDR3 spells CASSWTGGSYGYTF. The CDR3, as DNA: TGTGCCAGCAGCTGGACAGGGGGCAGCTATGGCTACACCTTC. The chain joins TRBV7-2 to TRBJ1-2; TRBD1 aligns across 11 bases. The CDR3 contains 14 residues. CDR1 and CDR2 (germline): SGHTA, FQGNSA. The V segment lost 4 bases and the J segment 4 bases; nucleotides outside the gene matches: 2.

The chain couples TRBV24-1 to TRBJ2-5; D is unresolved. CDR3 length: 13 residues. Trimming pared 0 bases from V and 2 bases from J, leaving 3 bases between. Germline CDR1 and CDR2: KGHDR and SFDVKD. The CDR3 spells CATSDLAQETQYF. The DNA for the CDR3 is TGTGCCACCAGTGATTTGGCTCAAGAGACCCAGTACTTC.

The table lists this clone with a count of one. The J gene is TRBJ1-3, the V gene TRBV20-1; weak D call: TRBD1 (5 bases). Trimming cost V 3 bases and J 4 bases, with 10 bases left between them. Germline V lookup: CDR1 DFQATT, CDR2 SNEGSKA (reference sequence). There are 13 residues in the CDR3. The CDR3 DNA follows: TGCAGTGCTAGTGGGGCGATCGGAAACACCATATATTTT. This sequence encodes CSASGAIGNTIYF.

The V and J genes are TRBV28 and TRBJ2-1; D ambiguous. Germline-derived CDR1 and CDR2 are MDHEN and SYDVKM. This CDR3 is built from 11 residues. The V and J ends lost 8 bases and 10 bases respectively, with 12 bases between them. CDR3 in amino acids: CASSGVGEQFF. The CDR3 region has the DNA TGTGCCAGCTCCGGCGTAGGGGAGCAGTTCTTC. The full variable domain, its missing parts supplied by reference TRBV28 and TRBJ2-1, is DVKVTQSSRYLVKRTGEKVFLECVQDMDHENMFWYRQDPGLGLRLIYFSYDVKMKEKGDIPEGYSVSREKKERFSLILESASTNQTSMYLCASSGVGEQFFGPGTRLTVL.

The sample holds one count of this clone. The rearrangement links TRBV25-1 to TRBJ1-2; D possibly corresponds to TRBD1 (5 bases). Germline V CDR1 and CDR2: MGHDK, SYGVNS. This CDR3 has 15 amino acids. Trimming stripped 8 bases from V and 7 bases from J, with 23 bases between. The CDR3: CASRDPIGQGGGYTF. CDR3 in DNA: TGTGCCAGCCGCGACCCGATAGGTCAGGGCGGTGGCTACACCTTC.

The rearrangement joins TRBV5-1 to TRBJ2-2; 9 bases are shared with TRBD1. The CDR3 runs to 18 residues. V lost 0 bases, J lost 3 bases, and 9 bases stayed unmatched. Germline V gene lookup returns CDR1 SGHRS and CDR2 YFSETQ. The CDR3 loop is CASSLAPGQGSHTGELFF. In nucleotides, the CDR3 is TGCGCCAGCAGCTTGGCCCCCGGACAGGGGTCCCACACCGGGGAGCTGTTTTTT. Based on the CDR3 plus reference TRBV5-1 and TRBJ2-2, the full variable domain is KAGVTQTPRYLIKTRGQQVTLSCSPISGHRSVSWYQQTPGQGLQFLFEYFSETQRNKGNFPGRFSGRQFSNSRSEMNVSTLELGDSALYLCASSLAPGQGSHTGELFFGEGSRLTVL.

The CDR3 sequence is CASSYGRVGSPLHF. In DNA form, the CDR3 reads TGTGCCAGCAGTTACGGCAGGGTGGGGTCACCCCTCCACTTT. The rearrangement links TRBV6-2 or TRBV6-3 to TRBJ1-6, with D maybe TRBD1 (5 bases). This CDR3 is 14 amino acids long. V was pared by 2 bases and J by 10 bases, with 12 bases between. CDR1 is MNHEY, CDR2 SVGEGT, per germline.

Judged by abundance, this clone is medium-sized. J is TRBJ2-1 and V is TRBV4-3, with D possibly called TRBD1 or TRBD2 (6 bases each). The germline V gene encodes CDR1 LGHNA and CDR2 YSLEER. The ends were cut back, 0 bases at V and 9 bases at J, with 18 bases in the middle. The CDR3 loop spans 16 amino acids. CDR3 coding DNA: TGCGCCAGCAGCCAAGAGCGGACTCATACGGGGGCTGAGCAGTTCTTC. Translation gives CASSQERTHTGAEQFF.

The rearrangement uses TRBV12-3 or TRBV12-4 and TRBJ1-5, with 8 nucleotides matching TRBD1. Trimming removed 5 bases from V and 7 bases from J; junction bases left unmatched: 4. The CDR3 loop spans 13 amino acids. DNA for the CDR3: TGTGCCAGCAGTCCAGGGGGCGGACAGCCCCAGCATTTT. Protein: CASSPGGGQPQHF.

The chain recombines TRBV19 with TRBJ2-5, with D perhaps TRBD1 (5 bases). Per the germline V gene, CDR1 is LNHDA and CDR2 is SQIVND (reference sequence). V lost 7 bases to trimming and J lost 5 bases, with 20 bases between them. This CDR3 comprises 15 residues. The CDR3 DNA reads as TGTGCCAGTAACGCGGACCAGGGTGGTTGGGAGACCCAGTACTTC. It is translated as CASNADQGGWETQYF.

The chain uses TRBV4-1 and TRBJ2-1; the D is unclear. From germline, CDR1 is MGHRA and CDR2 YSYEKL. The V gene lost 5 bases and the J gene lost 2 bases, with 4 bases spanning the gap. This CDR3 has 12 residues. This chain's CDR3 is CASSGPYNEQFF. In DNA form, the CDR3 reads TGCGCCAGCAGCGGCCCCTACAATGAGCAGTTCTTC.

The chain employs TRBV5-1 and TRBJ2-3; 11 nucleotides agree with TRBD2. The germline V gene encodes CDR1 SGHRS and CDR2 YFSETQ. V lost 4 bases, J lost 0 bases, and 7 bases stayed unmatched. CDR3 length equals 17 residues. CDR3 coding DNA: TGCGCCAGCAGCCCAAGACTAGCGGGATCTAGCACAGATACGCAGTATTTT. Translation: CASSPRLAGSSTDTQYF.

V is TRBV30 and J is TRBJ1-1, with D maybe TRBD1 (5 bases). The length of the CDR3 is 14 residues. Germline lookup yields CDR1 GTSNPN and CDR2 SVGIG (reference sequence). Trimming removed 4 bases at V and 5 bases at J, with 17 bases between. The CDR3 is CAWNSIGGRTEAFF. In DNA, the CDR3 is TGTGCCTGGAATTCGATCGGGGGAAGGACTGAAGCTTTCTTT.

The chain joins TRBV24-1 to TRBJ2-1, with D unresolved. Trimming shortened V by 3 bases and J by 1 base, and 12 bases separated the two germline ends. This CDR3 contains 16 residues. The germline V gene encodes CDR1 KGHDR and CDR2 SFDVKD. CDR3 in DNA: TGTGCCACCAGTGATACGGTGAATTTTTCCTACAATGAGCAGTTCTTC. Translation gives CATSDTVNFSYNEQFF.

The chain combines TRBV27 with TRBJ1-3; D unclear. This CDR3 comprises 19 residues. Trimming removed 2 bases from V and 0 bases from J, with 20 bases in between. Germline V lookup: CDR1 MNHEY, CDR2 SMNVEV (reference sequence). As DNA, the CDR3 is TGTGCCAGCAGTTTAAGGGCAGGAGTTGAAGGAAGCTCTGGAAACACCATATATTTT. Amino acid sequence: CASSLRAGVEGSSGNTIYF.

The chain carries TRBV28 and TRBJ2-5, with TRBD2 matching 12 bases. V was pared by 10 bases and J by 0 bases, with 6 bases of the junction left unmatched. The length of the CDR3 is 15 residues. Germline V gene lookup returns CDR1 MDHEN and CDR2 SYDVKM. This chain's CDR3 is CATKLAGGNQETQYF. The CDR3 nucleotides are TGTGCCACCAAACTAGCGGGGGGAAACCAAGAGACCCAGTACTTC.

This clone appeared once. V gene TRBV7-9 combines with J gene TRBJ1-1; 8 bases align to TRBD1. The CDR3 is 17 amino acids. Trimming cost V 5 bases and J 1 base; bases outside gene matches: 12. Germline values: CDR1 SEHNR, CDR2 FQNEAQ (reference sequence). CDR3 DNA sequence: TGTGCCAGCAGCCCGACAGACAGGGGCGTTACGAACACTGAAGCTTTCTTT. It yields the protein CASSPTDRGVTNTEAFF.

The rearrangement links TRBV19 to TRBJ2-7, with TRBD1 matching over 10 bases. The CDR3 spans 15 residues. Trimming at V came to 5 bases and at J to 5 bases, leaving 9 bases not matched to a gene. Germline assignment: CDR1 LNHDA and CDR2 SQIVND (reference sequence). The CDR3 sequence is CASSPRTGGVDEQYF. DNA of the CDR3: TGTGCCAGTAGTCCAAGGACAGGGGGTGTAGACGAGCAGTACTTC.

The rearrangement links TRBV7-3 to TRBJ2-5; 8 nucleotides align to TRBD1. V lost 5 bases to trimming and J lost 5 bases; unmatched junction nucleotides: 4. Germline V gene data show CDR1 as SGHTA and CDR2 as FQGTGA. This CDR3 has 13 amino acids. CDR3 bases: TGTGCCAGCAGCCCGACAGGGGAGGAGACCCAGTACTTC. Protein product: CASSPTGEETQYF.

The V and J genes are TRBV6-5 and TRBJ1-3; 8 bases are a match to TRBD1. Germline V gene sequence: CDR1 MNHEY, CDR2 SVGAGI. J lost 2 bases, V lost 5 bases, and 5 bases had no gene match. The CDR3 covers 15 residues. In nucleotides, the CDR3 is TGTGCCAGCAGTACGACAGGGGATCCTGGAAACACCATATATTTT. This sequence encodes CASSTTGDPGNTIYF.

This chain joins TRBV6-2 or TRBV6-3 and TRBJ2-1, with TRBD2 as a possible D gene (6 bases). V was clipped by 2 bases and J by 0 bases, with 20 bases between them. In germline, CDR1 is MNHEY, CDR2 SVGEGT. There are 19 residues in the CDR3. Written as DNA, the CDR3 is TGTGCCAGCAGTTACGGGACGCTTCACCGGGAGCGCTCCTACAATGAGCAGTTCTTC. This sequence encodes CASSYGTLHRERSYNEQFF.

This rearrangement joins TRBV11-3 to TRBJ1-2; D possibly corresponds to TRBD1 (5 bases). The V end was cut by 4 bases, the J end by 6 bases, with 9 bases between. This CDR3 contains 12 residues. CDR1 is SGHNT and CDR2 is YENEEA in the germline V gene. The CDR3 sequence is CASSSGHNGYTF. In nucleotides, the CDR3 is TGTGCCAGCAGCTCTGGACACAATGGCTACACCTTC. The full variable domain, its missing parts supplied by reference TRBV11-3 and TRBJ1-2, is EAGVVQSPRYKIIEKKQPVAFWCNPISGHNTLYWYLQNLGQGPELLIRYENEEAVDDSQLPKDRFSAERLKGVDSTLKIQPAELGDSAVYLCASSSGHNGYTFGSGTRLTVV.

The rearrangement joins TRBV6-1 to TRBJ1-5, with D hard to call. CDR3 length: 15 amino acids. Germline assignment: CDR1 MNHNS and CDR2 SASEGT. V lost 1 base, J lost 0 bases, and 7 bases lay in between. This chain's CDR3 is CASSEVWGSNQPQHF. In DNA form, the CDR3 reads TGTGCCAGCAGTGAAGTTTGGGGTAGCAATCAGCCCCAGCATTTT.

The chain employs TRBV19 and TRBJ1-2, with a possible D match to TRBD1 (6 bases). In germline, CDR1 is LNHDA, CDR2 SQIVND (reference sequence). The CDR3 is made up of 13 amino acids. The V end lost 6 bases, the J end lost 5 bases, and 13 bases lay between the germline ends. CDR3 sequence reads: CASRLSTGYGYTF. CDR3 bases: TGTGCCAGTAGACTATCAACAGGGTATGGCTACACCTTC.

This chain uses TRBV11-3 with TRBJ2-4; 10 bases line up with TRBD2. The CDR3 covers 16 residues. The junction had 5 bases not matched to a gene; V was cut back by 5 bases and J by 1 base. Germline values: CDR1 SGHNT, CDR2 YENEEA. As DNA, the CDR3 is TGTGCCAGCAGCCCCCTAGCGGGAGAGGCCAAAAACATTCAGTACTTC. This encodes CASSPLAGEAKNIQYF. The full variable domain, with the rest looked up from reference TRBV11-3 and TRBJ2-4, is EAGVVQSPRYKIIEKKQPVAFWCNPISGHNTLYWYLQNLGQGPELLIRYENEEAVDDSQLPKDRFSAERLKGVDSTLKIQPAELGDSAVYLCASSPLAGEAKNIQYFGAGTRLSVL.

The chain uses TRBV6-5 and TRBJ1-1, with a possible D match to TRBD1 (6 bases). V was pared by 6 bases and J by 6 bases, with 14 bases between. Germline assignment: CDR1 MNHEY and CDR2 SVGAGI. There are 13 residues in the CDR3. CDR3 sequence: CASSRLRGAEAFF. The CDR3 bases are TGTGCCAGCAGCCGTCTAAGGGGGGCTGAAGCTTTCTTT.

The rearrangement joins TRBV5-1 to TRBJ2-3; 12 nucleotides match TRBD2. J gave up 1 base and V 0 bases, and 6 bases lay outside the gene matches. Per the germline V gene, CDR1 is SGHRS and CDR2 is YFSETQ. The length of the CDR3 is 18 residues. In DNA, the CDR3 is TGCGCCAGCAGCTTGGAAGGACTAGCGGGAACCGGCACAGATACGCAGTATTTT. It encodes CASSLEGLAGTGTDTQYF. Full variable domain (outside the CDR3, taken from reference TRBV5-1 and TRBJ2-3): KAGVTQTPRYLIKTRGQQVTLSCSPISGHRSVSWYQQTPGQGLQFLFEYFSETQRNKGNFPGRFSGRQFSNSRSEMNVSTLELGDSALYLCASSLEGLAGTGTDTQYFGPGTRLTVL.